The 4 T cell receptor beta chains below come from one sample, sequenced in a study of OX40 agonist ivuxolimab in advanced cancers. Sequenced by immunoSEQ multiplex PCR; TCRdb stores in-frame clones only, minus some. This table holds about 80,000 clones, more than 75% found once. The source was CD4+ or CD8+ T cells sorted from blood, collected in a trial of the OX40 agonist ivuxolimab. The receptor source for this set is an adult with an advanced solid tumor such as melanoma, head and neck, liver or kidney cancer.

This chain connects TRBV6-1 to TRBJ1-3, with D hard to call. The germline V gene encodes CDR1 MNHNS and CDR2 SASEGT. This CDR3 spans 13 amino acids. V was shortened by 8 bases and J by 0 bases, with 8 bases between the two germline ends. As DNA, the CDR3 is TGTGCCAGCGGTTCGCGCTCTGGAAACACCATATATTTT. Encoded protein: CASGSRSGNTIYF.

The J gene is TRBJ2-7, the V gene TRBV25-1; no definite D call. CDR3 length equals 13 residues. Looked up from germline, CDR1 is MGHDK and CDR2 is SYGVNS. V was cut by 2 bases and J by 9 bases, with 14 bases left in between. The CDR3 protein is CASSETGGRVQYV. The CDR3 DNA sequence: TGTGCCAGCAGTGAAACTGGTGGGCGTGTGCAGTACGTC.

CDR3 sequence: CAISGGPGVGTEAFF. DNA for the CDR3: TGTGCCATCAGTGGGGGGCCGGGGGTTGGCACTGAAGCTTTCTTT. The chain employs TRBV10-3 and TRBJ1-1; D perhaps matches TRBD1 (6 bases). Looked up from germline, CDR1 is ENHRY and CDR2 is SYGVKD. This CDR3 has 15 amino acids. V shed 4 bases and J shed 4 bases, with 16 bases lying between them.

The V call is TRBV30, the J call TRBJ2-7; D possibly corresponds to TRBD2 (7 bases). V was cut by 3 bases and J by 4 bases, with 22 bases left in between. The CDR3 loop spans 16 amino acids. Per germline, CDR1 GTSNPN and CDR2 SVGIG (reference sequence). CDR3 residues: CAWRAAGATNYYEQYF. The CDR3 coding sequence is TGTGCCTGGAGAGCCGCGGGGGCTACCAACTATTACGAGCAGTACTTC. The entire variable domain, with the rest obtained from reference TRBV30 and TRBJ2-7, is as follows: SQTIHQWPATLVQPVGSPLSLECTVEGTSNPNLYWYRQAAGRGLQLLFYSVGIGQISSEVPQNLSASRPQDRQFILSSKKLLLSDSGFYLCAWRAAGATNYYEQYFGPGTRLTVT.